The 13 T cell receptor beta chains presented below share a single source sample, sequenced in a study of T-cell reconstitution after alpha-beta-depleted transplantation in children. Findings and caveats of the study: Most T-cell counts and diversity one year after the transplant came from T cells that were newly produced.

Preparation of the TCRbeta library involved a method that used unique molecular identifiers. One entry per CDR3 protein results from TCRdb running MiXCR on the PCR reads. The sample holds 250,000 to 300,000 distinct CDR3 sequences, roughly 7.8% seen once. These receptors have no known antigen. This specimen consisted of peripheral blood, obtained 360 days after TCRalphabeta/CD19-depleted stem cell transplant. Source of these receptors: a female patient aged 2-10 years who had a stem cell transplant for Fanconi anemia, so the T cells may come from the graft donor.

This clonotype appeared a few times. The gene calls are TRBV4-3 and TRBJ2-3, with 11 bases matching TRBD2. The length of the CDR3 is 16 residues. In germline, CDR1 is LGHNA, CDR2 YSLEER. Trimming removed 3 bases from V and 5 bases from J; junction bases left unmatched: 7. Here the CDR3 reads CASSHQLAGVGDTQYF. The CDR3 DNA is TGCGCCAGCAGCCACCAACTAGCGGGGGTAGGAGATACGCAGTATTTT.

The J gene is TRBJ1-2, the V gene TRBV27; D is unclear. This CDR3 comprises 18 residues. Trimming took 4 bases from V and 2 from J, leaving 23 bases between them. Germline V gene data show CDR1 as MNHEY and CDR2 as SMNVEV (reference sequence). CDR3: CASSSRGGHAANNYGYTF. In nucleotides, the CDR3 is TGTGCCAGCAGTTCAAGAGGAGGGCATGCGGCAAACAACTATGGCTACACCTTC.

This clonotype was counted ten times or more. This chain joins TRBV28 and TRBJ1-1; TRBD1 matches 10 bases. CDR1 MDHEN and CDR2 SYDVKM come from the germline V gene. The CDR3 runs to 13 residues. V gave up 10 bases and J gave up 4 bases; unmatched junction bases: 6. CDR3 sequence: CATTRTGGTEAFF. The CDR3 DNA sequence: TGTGCCACCACTAGGACAGGGGGCACTGAAGCTTTCTTT.

This clonotype was recorded at least ten times. V is TRBV12-3 or TRBV12-4 and J is TRBJ2-7; D may be TRBD2 (6 bases). CDR3 length equals 14 residues. The V end lost 3 bases, the J end lost 3 bases, and 12 bases lay between the germline ends. Here the CDR3 reads CASSFRQGGYEQYF. The CDR3, as DNA: TGTGCCAGCAGTTTCAGGCAGGGAGGCTACGAGCAGTACTTC.

This clonotype was observed many times. CDR3 loop: CSASRLASTDTQYF. The CDR3 bases are TGCAGTGCTAGCAGGCTAGCGAGCACAGATACGCAGTATTTT. J is TRBJ2-3 and V is TRBV20-1; possibly TRBD2 for D (6 bases). Per germline, CDR1 DFQATT and CDR2 SNEGSKA (reference sequence). The CDR3 extends over 14 amino acids. V was cut by 3 bases and J by 0 bases, with 10 bases left in between.

V gene TRBV19 combines with J gene TRBJ1-1; D uncertain. The length of the CDR3 is 15 residues. Germline V gene sequence: CDR1 LNHDA, CDR2 SQIVND (reference sequence). Trimming removed 2 bases from V and 4 bases from J, with 14 bases in between. CDR3: CASSISHQVLTEAFF. Written as DNA, the CDR3 is TGTGCCAGTAGTATAAGCCACCAGGTTCTCACTGAAGCTTTCTTT.

The CDR3 reads CAWSVKETQYF. Written as DNA, the CDR3 is TGTGCCTGGAGTGTTAAAGAGACCCAGTACTTC. This chain connects TRBV30 to TRBJ2-5; D is unresolved. Germline CDR1 and CDR2: GTSNPN and SVGIG (reference sequence). The CDR3 is made up of 11 amino acids. V was cut by 0 bases and J by 3 bases, with 2 bases left in between. The full variable domain, in which reference TRBV30 and TRBJ2-5 provide the parts outside the CDR3, is SQTIHQWPATLVQPVGSPLSLECTVEGTSNPNLYWYRQAAGRGLQLLFYSVGIGQISSEVPQNLSASRPQDRQFILSSKKLLLSDSGFYLCAWSVKETQYFGPGTRLLVL.

The chain links TRBV28 to TRBJ2-5, with a tentative D call TRBD2 (5 bases). The germline gives CDR1 MDHEN, CDR2 SYDVKM. V was pared by 4 bases and J by 7 bases, with 19 bases between. The CDR3 is 15 amino acids. CDR3 protein: CASSSASLRSGTQYF. In nucleotides, the CDR3 is TGTGCCAGCAGTTCAGCTAGCCTTCGGTCGGGGACCCAGTACTTC.

This clonotype appeared many times. This chain connects TRBV28 to TRBJ1-1; TRBD1 might be the D (5 bases). Germline V gene data show CDR1 as MDHEN and CDR2 as SYDVKM. The CDR3 length is 14 residues. Between the trimmed V and J ends, which lost 7 bases and 10 bases, there was a span of 22 bases. The CDR3: CASNSEQVLKGAFF. The CDR3, as DNA: TGTGCCAGCAACTCGGAACAGGTTTTAAAGGGAGCTTTCTTT.

This clonotype was counted ten times or more. The CDR3 loop reads CASSQEGAGGPSGTDTQYF. CDR3 DNA: TGCGCCAGCAGCCAAGAGGGAGCGGGAGGGCCCTCGGGCACAGATACGCAGTATTTT. The genes are TRBV4-1 and TRBJ2-3, with 10 bases matching TRBD2. The CDR3 spans 19 residues. J lost 1 base, V lost 0 bases, and 10 bases had no gene match. The germline V gene has CDR1 MGHRA and CDR2 YSYEKL.

This clonotype was detected only a few times. V gene TRBV28 combines with J gene TRBJ2-5; a weak D match, TRBD1 (6 bases). Trimming shortened V by 6 bases and J by 7 bases, and 18 bases separated the two germline ends. CDR1 is MDHEN, CDR2 SYDVKM, per germline. This CDR3 spans 14 amino acids. CDR3 loop: CASSRRDTEGTQYF. The CDR3 DNA reads TGTGCCAGCAGCCGTCGGGACACAGAGGGGACCCAGTACTTC.

V gene TRBV6-1 combines with J gene TRBJ2-7; D is unresolved. Germline V gives CDR1 MNHNS, CDR2 SASEGT. The CDR3 is made up of 15 amino acids. V dropped 6 bases and J dropped 2 bases, with 17 bases sitting between them. The CDR3 region has the DNA TGTGCCAGCAGCCGCCAACCGGGTGGGACCTACGAGCAGTACTTC. It encodes CASSRQPGGTYEQYF.

V usage is TRBV7-3 and J usage is TRBJ2-3; 15 bases fit TRBD2. Trimming cost V 1 base and J 4 bases; bases outside gene matches: 15. The CDR3 sequence is 21 residues long. Germline V CDR1 and CDR2: SGHTA, FQGTGA. The CDR3 region is CASSLRPGLAGGMSKADTQYF. CDR3 DNA sequence: TGTGCCAGCAGCTTAAGGCCTGGACTAGCGGGGGGGATGTCCAAGGCAGATACGCAGTATTTT.